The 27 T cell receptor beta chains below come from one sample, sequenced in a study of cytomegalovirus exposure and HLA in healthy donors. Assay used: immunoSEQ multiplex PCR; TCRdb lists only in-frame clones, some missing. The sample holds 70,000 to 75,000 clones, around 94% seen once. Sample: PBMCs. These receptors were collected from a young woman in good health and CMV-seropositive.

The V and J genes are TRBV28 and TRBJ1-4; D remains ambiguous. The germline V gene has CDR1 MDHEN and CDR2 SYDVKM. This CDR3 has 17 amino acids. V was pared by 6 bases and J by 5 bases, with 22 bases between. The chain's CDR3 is CASRHAPRDWRNEKLFF. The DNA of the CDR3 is TGTGCCAGCAGGCACGCTCCCCGGGATTGGCGGAATGAAAAACTGTTTTTT.

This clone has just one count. In DNA form, the CDR3 reads TGTGCCAGCAGTTACTCGGCAGGGGAAGGCTCACCCCTCCACTTT. It codes for CASSYSAGEGSPLHF. The genes are TRBV6-6 and TRBJ1-6; maybe TRBD1 (6 bases). CDR1 and CDR2 (germline): MNHNY, SVGAGI (reference sequence). This CDR3 spans 15 amino acids. Between the trimmed V and J ends, which lost 0 bases and 10 bases, there was a span of 13 bases.

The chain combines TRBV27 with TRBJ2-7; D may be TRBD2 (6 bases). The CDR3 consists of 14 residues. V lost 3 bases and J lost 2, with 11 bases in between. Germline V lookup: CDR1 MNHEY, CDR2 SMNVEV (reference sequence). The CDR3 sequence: CASSFGGATYEQYF. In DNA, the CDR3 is TGTGCCAGCAGTTTCGGGGGAGCAACCTACGAGCAGTACTTC.

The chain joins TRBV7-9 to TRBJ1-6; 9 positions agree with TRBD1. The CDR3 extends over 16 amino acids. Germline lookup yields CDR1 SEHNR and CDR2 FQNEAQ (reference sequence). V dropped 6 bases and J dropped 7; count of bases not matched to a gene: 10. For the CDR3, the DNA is TGTGCCAGCAGTCGCTTACAAGGACAGGGGAATTCACCCCTCCACTTT. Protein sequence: CASSRLQGQGNSPLHF.

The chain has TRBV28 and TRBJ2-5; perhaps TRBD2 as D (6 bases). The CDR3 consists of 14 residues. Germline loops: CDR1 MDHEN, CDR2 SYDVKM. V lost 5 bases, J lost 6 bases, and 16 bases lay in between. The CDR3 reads CASSPPRLGKTQYF. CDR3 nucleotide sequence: TGTGCCAGCAGTCCACCGAGACTAGGGAAGACCCAGTACTTC.

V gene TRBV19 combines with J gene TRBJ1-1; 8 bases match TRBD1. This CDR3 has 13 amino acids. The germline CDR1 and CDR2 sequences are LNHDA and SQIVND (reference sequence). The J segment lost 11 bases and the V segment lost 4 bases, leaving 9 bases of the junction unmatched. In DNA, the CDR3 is TGTGCCAGTAGTACTGACAGGGGCGCCTCGGCTTTCTTT. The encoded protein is CASSTDRGASAFF. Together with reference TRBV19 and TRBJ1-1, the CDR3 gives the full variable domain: DGGITQSPKYLFRKEGQNVTLSCEQNLNHDAMYWYRQDPGQGLRLIYYSQIVNDFQKGDIAEGYSVSREKKESFPLTVTSAQKNPTAFYLCASSTDRGASAFFGQGTRLTVV.

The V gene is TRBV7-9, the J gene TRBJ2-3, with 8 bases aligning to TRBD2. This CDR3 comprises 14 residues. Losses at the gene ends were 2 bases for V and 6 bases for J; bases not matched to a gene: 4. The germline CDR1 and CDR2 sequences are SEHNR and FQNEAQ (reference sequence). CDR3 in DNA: TGTGCCAGCAGCTTACGGCGGGAGGTCGATACGCAGTATTTT. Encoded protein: CASSLRREVDTQYF.

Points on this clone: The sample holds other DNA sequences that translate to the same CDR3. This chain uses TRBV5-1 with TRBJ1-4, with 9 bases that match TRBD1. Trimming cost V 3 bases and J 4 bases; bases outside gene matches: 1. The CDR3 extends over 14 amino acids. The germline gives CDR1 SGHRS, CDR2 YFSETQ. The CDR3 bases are TGCGCCAGCAGCTCGGACAGGGGTAATGAAAAACTGTTTTTT. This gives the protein CASSSDRGNEKLFF.

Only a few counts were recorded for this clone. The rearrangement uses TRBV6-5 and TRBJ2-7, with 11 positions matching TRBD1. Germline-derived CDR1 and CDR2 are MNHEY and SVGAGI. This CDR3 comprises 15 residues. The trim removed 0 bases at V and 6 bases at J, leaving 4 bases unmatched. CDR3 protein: CASSYSGQGAGEQYF. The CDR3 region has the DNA TGTGCCAGCAGTTACTCCGGACAGGGGGCTGGCGAGCAGTACTTC.

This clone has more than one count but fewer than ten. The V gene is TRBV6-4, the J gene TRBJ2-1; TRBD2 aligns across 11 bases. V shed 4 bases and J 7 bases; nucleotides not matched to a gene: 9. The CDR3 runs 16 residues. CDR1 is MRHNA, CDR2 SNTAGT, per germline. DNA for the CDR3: TGTGCCAGCAGTGTTTCGATAGCGGGAGGGTTTAATGAGCAGTTCTTC. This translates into CASSVSIAGGFNEQFF.

The CDR3 DNA is TGCGCCAGCAGCTTGTCAACAGGGAGTGGAAACACCATATATTTT. Translating gives CASSLSTGSGNTIYF. The rearrangement joins TRBV5-1 to TRBJ1-3; tentative D call: TRBD1 (6 bases). V lost 1 base and J lost 3, with 11 bases in between. Germline CDR1 reads SGHRS; CDR2 reads YFSETQ. The CDR3 has 15 residues.

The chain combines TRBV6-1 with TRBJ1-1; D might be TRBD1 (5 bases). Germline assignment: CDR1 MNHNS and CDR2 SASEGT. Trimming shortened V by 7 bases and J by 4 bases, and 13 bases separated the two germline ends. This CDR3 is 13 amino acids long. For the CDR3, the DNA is TGTGCCAGCACCGGACAACCGGGCACTGAAGCTTTCTTT. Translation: CASTGQPGTEAFF.

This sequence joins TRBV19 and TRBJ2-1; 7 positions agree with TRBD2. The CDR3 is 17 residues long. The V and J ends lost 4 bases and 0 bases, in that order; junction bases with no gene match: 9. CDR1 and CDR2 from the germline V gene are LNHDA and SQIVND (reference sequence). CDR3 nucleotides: TGTGCCAGTAGTAGTTCGTCGGGGGGTATCTCCTACAATGAGCAGTTCTTC. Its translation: CASSSSSGGISYNEQFF. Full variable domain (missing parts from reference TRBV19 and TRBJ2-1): DGGITQSPKYLFRKEGQNVTLSCEQNLNHDAMYWYRQDPGQGLRLIYYSQIVNDFQKGDIAEGYSVSREKKESFPLTVTSAQKNPTAFYLCASSSSSGGISYNEQFFGPGTRLTVL.

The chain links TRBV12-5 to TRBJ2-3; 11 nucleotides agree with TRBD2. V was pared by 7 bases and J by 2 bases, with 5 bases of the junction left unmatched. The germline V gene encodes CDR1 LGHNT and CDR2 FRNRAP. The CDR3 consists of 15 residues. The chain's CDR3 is CASASGLAATDTQYF. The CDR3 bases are TGTGCTAGTGCCTCGGGACTAGCGGCCACAGATACGCAGTATTTT.

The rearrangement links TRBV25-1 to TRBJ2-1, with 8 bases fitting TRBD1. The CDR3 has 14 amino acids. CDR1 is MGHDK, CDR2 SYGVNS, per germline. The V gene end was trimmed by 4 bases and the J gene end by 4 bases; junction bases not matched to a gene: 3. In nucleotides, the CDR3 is TGTGCCAGCAGTGCGGGACAGGTATACAATGAGCAGTTCTTC. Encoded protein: CASSAGQVYNEQFF. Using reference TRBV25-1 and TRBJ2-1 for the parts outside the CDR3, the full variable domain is EADIYQTPRYLVIGTGKKITLECSQTMGHDKMYWYQQDPGMELHLIHYSYGVNSTEKGDLSSESTVSRIRTEHFPLTLESARPSHTSQYLCASSAGQVYNEQFFGPGTRLTVL.

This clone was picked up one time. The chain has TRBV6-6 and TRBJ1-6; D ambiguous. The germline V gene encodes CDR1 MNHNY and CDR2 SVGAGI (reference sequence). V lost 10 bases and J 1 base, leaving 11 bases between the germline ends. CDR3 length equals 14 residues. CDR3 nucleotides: TGTGCCACCAGGAGCAGGTCCTATAATTCACCCCTCCACTTT. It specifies CATRSRSYNSPLHF.

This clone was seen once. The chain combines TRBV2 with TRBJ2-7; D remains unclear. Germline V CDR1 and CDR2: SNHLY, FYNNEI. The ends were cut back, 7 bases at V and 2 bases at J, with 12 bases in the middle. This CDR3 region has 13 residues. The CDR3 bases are TGTGCCAGCAAATTGCAGCTAGCCTACGAGCAGTACTTC. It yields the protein CASKLQLAYEQYF. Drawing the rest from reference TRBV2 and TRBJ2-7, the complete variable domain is EPEVTQTPSHQVTQMGQEVILRCVPISNHLYFYWYRQILGQKVEFLVSFYNNEISEKSEIFDDQFSVERPDGSNFTLKIRSTKLEDSAMYFCASKLQLAYEQYFGPGTRLTVT.

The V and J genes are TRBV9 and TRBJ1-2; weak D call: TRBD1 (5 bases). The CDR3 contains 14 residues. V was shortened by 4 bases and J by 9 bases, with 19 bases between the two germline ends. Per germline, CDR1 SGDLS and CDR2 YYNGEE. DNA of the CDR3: TGTGCCAGCAGCTATGGACATCAGGCGGATCGCTACACCTTC. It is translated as CASSYGHQADRYTF.

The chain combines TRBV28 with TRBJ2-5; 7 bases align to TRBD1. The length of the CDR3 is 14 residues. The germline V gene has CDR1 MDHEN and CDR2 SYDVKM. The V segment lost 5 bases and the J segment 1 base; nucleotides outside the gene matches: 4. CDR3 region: CASSLRQGQETQYF. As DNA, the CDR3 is TGTGCCAGCAGTCTACGACAGGGCCAAGAGACCCAGTACTTC.

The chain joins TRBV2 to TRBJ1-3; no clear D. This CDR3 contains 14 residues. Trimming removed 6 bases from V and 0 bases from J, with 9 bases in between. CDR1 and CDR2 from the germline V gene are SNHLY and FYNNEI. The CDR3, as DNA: TGTGCCAGCAGCTCACTACTCTCTGGAAACACCATATATTTT. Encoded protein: CASSSLLSGNTIYF. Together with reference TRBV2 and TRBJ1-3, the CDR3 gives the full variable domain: EPEVTQTPSHQVTQMGQEVILRCVPISNHLYFYWYRQILGQKVEFLVSFYNNEISEKSEIFDDQFSVERPDGSNFTLKIRSTKLEDSAMYFCASSSLLSGNTIYFGEGSWLTVV.

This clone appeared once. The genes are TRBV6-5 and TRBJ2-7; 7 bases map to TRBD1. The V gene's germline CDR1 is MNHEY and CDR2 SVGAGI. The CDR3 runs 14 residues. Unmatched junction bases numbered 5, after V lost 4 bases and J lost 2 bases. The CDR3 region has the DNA TGTGCCAGCAGTTGGGCAGGGGGAACCTACGAGCAGTACTTC. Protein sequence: CASSWAGGTYEQYF.

The CDR3 region is CASSLGLGDRGSYTF. Here the CDR3 DNA reads TGCGCCAGCAGCTTGGGATTGGGGGACAGGGGATCTTACACCTTC. The gene calls are TRBV5-1 and TRBJ1-2; 10 bases are a match to TRBD1. Trimming at V came to 0 bases and at J to 11 bases, leaving 10 bases not matched to a gene. From germline, CDR1 is SGHRS and CDR2 YFSETQ. The CDR3 loop spans 15 amino acids.

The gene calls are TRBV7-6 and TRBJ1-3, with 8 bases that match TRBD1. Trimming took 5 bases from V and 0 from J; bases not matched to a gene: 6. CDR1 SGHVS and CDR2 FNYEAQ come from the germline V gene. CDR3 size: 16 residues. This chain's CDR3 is CASSQPGQVSGNTIYF. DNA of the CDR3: TGTGCCAGCAGCCAACCGGGACAGGTCTCTGGAAACACCATATATTTT.

The CDR3 sequence: CASRPGQGLIGELFF. CDR3 coding DNA: TGTGCCAGCAGACCGGGACAGGGTTTAATCGGGGAGCTGTTTTTT. The V call is TRBV2, the J call TRBJ2-2; TRBD1 matches 9 bases. CDR1 and CDR2 (germline): SNHLY, FYNNEI. The CDR3 sequence is 15 residues long. V lost 6 bases to trimming and J lost 7 bases; unmatched junction nucleotides: 9.

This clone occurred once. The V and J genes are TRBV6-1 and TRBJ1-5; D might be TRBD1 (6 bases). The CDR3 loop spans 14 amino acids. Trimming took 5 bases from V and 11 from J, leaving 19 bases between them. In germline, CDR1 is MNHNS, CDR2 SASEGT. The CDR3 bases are TGTGCCAGCAGTCCTTACAGGGCCGGCGAAGCCCAGCATTTT. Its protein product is CASSPYRAGEAQHF.

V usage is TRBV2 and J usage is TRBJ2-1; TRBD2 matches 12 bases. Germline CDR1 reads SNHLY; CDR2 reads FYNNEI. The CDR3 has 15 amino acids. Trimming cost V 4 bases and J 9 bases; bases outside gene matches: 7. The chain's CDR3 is CASSGTSGDPGEQFF. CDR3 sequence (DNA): TGTGCCAGCAGTGGGACTAGCGGGGACCCGGGTGAGCAGTTCTTC.

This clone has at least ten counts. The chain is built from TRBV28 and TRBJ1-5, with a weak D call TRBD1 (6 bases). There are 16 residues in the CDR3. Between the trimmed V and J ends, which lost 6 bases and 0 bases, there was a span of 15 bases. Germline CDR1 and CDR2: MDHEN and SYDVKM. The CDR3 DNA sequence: TGTGCCAGCAGCAGATTAAGGGGGTATAGCAATCAGCCCCAGCATTTT. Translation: CASSRLRGYSNQPQHF.